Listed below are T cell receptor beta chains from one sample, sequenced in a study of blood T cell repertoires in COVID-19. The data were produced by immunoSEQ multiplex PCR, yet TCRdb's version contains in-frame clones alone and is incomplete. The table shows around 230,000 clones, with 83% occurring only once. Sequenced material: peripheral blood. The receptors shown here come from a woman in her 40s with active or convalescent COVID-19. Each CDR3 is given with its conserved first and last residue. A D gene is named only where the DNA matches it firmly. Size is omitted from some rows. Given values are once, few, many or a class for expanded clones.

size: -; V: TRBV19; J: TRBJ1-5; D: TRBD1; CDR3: CASSISGSGGSWQPQHF; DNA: TGTGCCAGTAGTATTTCTGGTTCAGGGGGTTCATGGCAGCCCCAGCATTTT
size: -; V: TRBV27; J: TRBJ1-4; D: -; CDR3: CASSLRGGNEKLFF; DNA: TGTGCCAGCAGTTTAAGGGGAGGGAATGAAAAACTGTTTTTT
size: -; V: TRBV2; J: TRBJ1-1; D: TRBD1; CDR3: CASILTGDNEAFF; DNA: TGTGCCAGCATTTTGACAGGGGATAATGAAGCTTTCTTT
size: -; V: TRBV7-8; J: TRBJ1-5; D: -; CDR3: CASSLAPSNQPQHF; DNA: TGTGCCAGCAGCTTAGCCCCGAGCAATCAGCCCCAGCATTTT
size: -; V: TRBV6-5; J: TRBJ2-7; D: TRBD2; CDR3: CASSYSLADSYEQYF; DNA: TGTGCCAGCAGTTACTCCCTAGCGGATTCCTACGAGCAGTACTTC
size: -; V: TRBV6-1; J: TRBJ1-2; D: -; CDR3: CASSEGRGPNYGYTF; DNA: TGTGCCAGCAGTGAAGGTCGGGGTCCCAACTATGGCTACACCTTC
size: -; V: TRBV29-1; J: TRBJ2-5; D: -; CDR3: CSVEAQGWETQYF; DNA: TGCAGCGTTGAAGCGCAGGGTTGGGAGACCCAGTACTTC
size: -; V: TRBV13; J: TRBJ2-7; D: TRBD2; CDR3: CASSFKAPSSGYEQYF; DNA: TGTGCCAGCAGCTTTAAGGCCCCCTCTAGCGGGTACGAGCAGTACTTC
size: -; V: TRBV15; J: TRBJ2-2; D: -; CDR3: CATSREGFTAANTGELFF; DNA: TGTGCCACCAGCAGGGAGGGTTTTACGGCAGCGAACACCGGGGAGCTGTTTTTT
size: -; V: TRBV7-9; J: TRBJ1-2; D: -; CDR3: CASSRDTPYGYTF; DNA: TGTGCCAGCAGCCGGGACACCCCCTATGGCTACACCTTC
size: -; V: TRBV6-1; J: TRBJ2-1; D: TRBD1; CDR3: CASSDGRGRGNEQFF; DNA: TGTGCCAGCAGTGACGGCAGGGGGCGCGGGAATGAGCAGTTCTTC
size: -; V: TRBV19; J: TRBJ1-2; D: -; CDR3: CASRPRGTNYGYTF; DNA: TGTGCCAGTAGGCCTCGGGGGACTAACTATGGCTACACCTTC
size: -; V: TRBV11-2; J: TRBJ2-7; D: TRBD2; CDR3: CASGPGLAGSTRHEQYF; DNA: TGTGCCAGCGGCCCGGGACTAGCGGGGTCCACGCGGCACGAGCAGTACTTC
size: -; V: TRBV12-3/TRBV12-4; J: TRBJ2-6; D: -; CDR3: CASSETTGLTF; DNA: TGTGCCAGCAGCGAGACAACCGGCCTGACTTTC
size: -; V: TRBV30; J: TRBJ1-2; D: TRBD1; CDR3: CAWSVWSVDQGDANYGYTF; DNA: TGTGCCTGGAGTGTATGGTCGGTGGACCAGGGGGATGCTAACTATGGCTACACCTTC
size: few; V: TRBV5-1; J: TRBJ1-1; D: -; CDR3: CASSLDRANTEAFF; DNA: TGCGCCAGCAGCTTGGACAGAGCGAACACTGAAGCTTTCTTT
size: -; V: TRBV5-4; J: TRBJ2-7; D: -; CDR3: CASSLALGGDYEQYF; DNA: TGTGCCAGCAGCTTGGCTTTAGGGGGAGACTACGAGCAGTACTTC
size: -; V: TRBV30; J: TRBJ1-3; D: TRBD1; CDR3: CAWSPGTPTGQGANTIYF; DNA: TGTGCCTGGTCGCCAGGGACCCCAACGGGACAGGGGGCAAACACCATATATTTT
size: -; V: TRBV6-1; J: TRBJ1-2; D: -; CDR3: CASSEAGFGGSYGYTF; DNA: TGTGCCAGCAGTGAAGCGGGATTTGGTGGGAGCTATGGCTACACCTTC
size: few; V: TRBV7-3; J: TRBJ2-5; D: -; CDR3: CASSLNQGTQYF; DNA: TGTGCCAGCAGCTTAAATCAGGGGACCCAGTACTTC
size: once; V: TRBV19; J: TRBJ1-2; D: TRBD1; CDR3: CASKNRQGDTNYGYTF; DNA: TGTGCCAGTAAAAACAGACAGGGGGATACTAACTATGGCTACACCTTC
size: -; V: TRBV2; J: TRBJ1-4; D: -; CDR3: CASSVGHGSTNEKLFF; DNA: TGTGCCAGCAGTGTGGGCCACGGCTCAACTAATGAAAAACTGTTTTTT
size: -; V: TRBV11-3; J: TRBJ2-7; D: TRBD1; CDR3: CASRRRTGADEQYF; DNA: TGTGCCAGCAGGAGACGGACAGGGGCAGACGAGCAGTACTTC
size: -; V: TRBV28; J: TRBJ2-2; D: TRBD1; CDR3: CASSRQGGTGELFF; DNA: TGTGCCAGCAGTCGACAGGGGGGCACCGGGGAGCTGTTTTTT
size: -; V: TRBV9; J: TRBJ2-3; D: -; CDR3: CASSVDGVHRSPMYF; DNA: TGTGCCAGCAGCGTAGATGGGGTTCACAGGAGCCCTATGTATTTT
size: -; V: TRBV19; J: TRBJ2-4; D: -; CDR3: CASSIGQSWIQYF; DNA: TGTGCCAGTAGTATAGGACAGAGTTGGATTCAGTACTTC
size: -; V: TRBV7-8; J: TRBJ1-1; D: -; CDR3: CASSPHLMGGAEGTEAFF; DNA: TGTGCCAGCAGCCCCCACCTGATGGGGGGGGCTGAAGGCACTGAAGCTTTCTTT
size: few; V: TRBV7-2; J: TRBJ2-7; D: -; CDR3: CASSPQRETYEQYF; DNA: TGTGCCAGCAGCCCCCAACGGGAGACCTACGAGCAGTACTTC
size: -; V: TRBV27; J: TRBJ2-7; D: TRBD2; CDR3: CASSPRTSGRGGSYEQYF; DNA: TGTGCCAGCAGTCCCCGGACTAGCGGGAGAGGGGGGTCCTACGAGCAGTACTTC
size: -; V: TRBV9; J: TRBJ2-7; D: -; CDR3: CASSVAGGDYEQYF; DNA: TGTGCCAGCAGCGTAGCCGGGGGAGATTACGAGCAGTACTTC
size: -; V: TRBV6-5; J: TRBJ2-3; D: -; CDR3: CASTMGGNTDTQYF; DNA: TGTGCCAGCACCATGGGGGGAAACACAGATACGCAGTATTTT
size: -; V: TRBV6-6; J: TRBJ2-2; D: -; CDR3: CASSQTDANTGELFF; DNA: TGTGCCAGCAGTCAGACAGACGCGAACACCGGGGAGCTGTTTTTT
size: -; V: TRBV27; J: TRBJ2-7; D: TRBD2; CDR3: CASRLAGGSYEQYF; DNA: TGTGCCAGCCGACTAGCGGGAGGCTCCTACGAGCAGTACTTC
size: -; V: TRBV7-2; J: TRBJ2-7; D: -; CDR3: CASSPSHYEQYF; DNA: TGTGCCAGCAGCCCGTCACACTACGAGCAGTACTTC
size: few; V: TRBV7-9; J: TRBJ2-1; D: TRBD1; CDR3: CASSPTGNEQFF; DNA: TGTGCCAGCAGCCCGACAGGGAATGAGCAGTTCTTC
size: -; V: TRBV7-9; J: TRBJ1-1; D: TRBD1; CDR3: CASSLSTGGTEAFF; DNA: TGTGCCAGCAGCTTATCGACAGGGGGCACTGAAGCTTTCTTT
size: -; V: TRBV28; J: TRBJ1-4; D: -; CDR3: CASTGQGGVTNEKLFF; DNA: TGTGCCAGCACCGGGCAGGGCGGCGTAACTAATGAAAAACTGTTTTTT
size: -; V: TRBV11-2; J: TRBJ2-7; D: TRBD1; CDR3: CASSLGTAPYEQYF; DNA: TGTGCCAGCAGCCTCGGGACAGCCCCCTACGAGCAGTACTTC
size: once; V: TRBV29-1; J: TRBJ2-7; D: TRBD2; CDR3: CSVGGASGRGYEQYF; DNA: TGCAGCGTCGGGGGGGCTAGCGGGAGAGGGTACGAGCAGTACTTC
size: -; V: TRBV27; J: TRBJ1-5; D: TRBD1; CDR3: CASSFPGTGEDQPQHF; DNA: TGTGCCAGCAGTTTCCCAGGGACAGGGGAAGATCAGCCCCAGCATTTT
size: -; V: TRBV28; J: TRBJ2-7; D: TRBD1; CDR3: CASSAPGQGTYEQYF; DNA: TGTGCCAGCAGTGCCCCGGGACAGGGGACCTACGAGCAGTACTTC
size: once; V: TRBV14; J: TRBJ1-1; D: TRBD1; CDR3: CASSQSGTVNTEAFF; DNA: TGTGCCAGCAGCCAGTCCGGGACAGTCAACACTGAAGCTTTCTTT
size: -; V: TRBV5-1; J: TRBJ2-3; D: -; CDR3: CASSAQGSLGSTDTQYF; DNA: TGCGCCAGCAGCGCCCAGGGTTCTTTAGGAAGCACAGATACGCAGTATTTT
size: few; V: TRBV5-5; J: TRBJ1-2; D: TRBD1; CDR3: CASSFRQGYGYTF; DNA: TGTGCCAGCAGCTTCAGACAGGGCTATGGCTACACCTTC
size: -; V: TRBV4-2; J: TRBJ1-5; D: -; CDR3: CASSQVGRGGGDQPQHF; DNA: TGTGCCAGCAGCCAAGTAGGGAGGGGAGGGGGAGATCAGCCCCAGCATTTT
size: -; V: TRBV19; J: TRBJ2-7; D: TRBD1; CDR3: CASSARDRGSEEQYF; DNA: TGTGCCAGTAGTGCCCGGGACAGGGGGTCGGAGGAGCAGTACTTC